The present T cell receptor beta chain was sequenced within a study of blood T cell repertoires in COVID-19. Study summary: Some COVID-19 samples were acute and others convalescent; all came from the United States, Italy and Spain. T cells, B-cell-depleted T cells, or PBMCs supplied cDNA or gDNA.

Per the authors' pipeline: Amplified reference gene primers provided the basis for estimating nucleated cell counts. Assay used: immunoSEQ multiplex PCR; TCRdb lists only in-frame clones, some missing. V and J calls and clone size are as listed in that table; D and trimming were resolved from the DNA. This table has 65,000 to 90,000 clones, 87% appearing once. The CDR3 is 14 residues long. The V segment lost 7 bases and the J segment 7 bases; nucleotides outside the gene matches: 9. Germline values: CDR1 LNHDA, CDR2 SQIVND (reference sequence). The gene calls are TRBV19 and TRBJ2-1; 8 bases map to TRBD2. The TCR was taken from a woman in her 50s with active or convalescent COVID-19. Sequencing was done on a sample of peripheral blood. The CDR3 region is CASTTGGSRNEQFF. CDR3 nucleotide sequence: TGTGCCAGTACGACGGGGGGGTCTAGGAATGAGCAGTTCTTC.